Listed below are T cell receptor beta chains from one sample, sequenced in a study of cytomegalovirus exposure and HLA in healthy donors. Clones were read by immunoSEQ multiplex PCR, and TCRdb kept only the in-frame ones, dropping some. Among over 150,000 clones listed, around 80% were seen once. Input material: PBMCs. Every receptor here comes from a male donor in good health and CMV-seronegative. CDR3s include the opening cysteine and the closing phenylalanine or tryptophan. The D gene is left open where the match is weak. For some rows the clone size is stated as once, few or many, or as a class when expanded; others skip it.

DNA: TGCAGCGCCGGACAGGGGAGGAATCAGCCCCAGCATTTT
CDR3: CSAGQGRNQPQHF
size: -
V: TRBV29-1
J: TRBJ1-5
D: TRBD1

DNA: TGTGCCTGGAGCAGGGGACAAGAGACCCAGTACTTC
CDR3: CAWSRGQETQYF
size: -
V: TRBV30
J: TRBJ2-5
D: -

DNA: TGTGCCAGCAGCTTACTTCATGAGCAGTTCTTC
CDR3: CASSLLHEQFF
size: few
V: TRBV11-2
J: TRBJ2-1
D: -

DNA: TGTGCCAGCCGGACTAGCGGAAAAAACATTCAGTACTTC
CDR3: CASRTSGKNIQYF
size: -
V: TRBV6-1
J: TRBJ2-4
D: TRBD2

DNA: TGTGCCTGCACCCACGGGGGTTATTCACCCCTCCACTTT
CDR3: CACTHGGYSPLHF
size: -
V: TRBV30
J: TRBJ1-6
D: -

DNA: TGCAGCGTTGGAGGTGGCTACGAGCAGTACTTC
CDR3: CSVGGGYEQYF
size: -
V: TRBV29-1
J: TRBJ2-7
D: -

DNA: TGTGCCAGCAGTGAGGAGGGGGCGGGAGGCTACACCTTC
CDR3: CASSEEGAGGYTF
size: -
V: TRBV2
J: TRBJ1-2
D: TRBD1

DNA: TGTGCCAGCAGCTTACTAGCGGGGGCCAACAATGAGCAGTTCTTC
CDR3: CASSLLAGANNEQFF
size: -
V: TRBV7-8
J: TRBJ2-1
D: TRBD2

DNA: TGTGCCAGTAGCACCGGGACAGGGGGATGGAAACTGTTTTTT
CDR3: CASSTGTGGWKLFF
size: -
V: TRBV19
J: TRBJ1-4
D: TRBD1

DNA: TGCGCCAGCAGCCAAGGACAAAGGGGGGAGACCCAGTACTTC
CDR3: CASSQGQRGETQYF
size: -
V: TRBV4-1
J: TRBJ2-5
D: -

DNA: TGCGCCAGCAGCCTAGAGACAGGCGGAAACACCATATATTTT
CDR3: CASSLETGGNTIYF
size: -
V: TRBV5-1
J: TRBJ1-3
D: -

DNA: TGCGCCAGCAGCTTAGGGACAGGGGAGTCCTTTGGCTACACCTTC
CDR3: CASSLGTGESFGYTF
size: few
V: TRBV5-1
J: TRBJ1-2
D: TRBD1

DNA: TGTGCCATCAGTGAGTCAACCAGGCCATCTGGAAACACCATATATTTT
CDR3: CAISESTRPSGNTIYF
size: -
V: TRBV10-3
J: TRBJ1-3
D: -

DNA: TGCGCCAGCAGCTTGTTATCAGACTACGAGCAGTACTTC
CDR3: CASSLLSDYEQYF
size: once
V: TRBV5-1
J: TRBJ2-7
D: -

DNA: TGTGCCAGCAGTAGAGGGGGAAACACTGAAGCTTTCTTT
CDR3: CASSRGGNTEAFF
size: -
V: TRBV6-5
J: TRBJ1-1
D: -

DNA: TGTGCCAGCAGTTTAGGGGGAGACTATGGCTACACCTTC
CDR3: CASSLGGDYGYTF
size: -
V: TRBV7-9
J: TRBJ1-2
D: -

DNA: TGTGCCATCAGTGCCTTTCAGGGGGGCTACCCCGCCCTGGCCGGGGCCAACGTCCTGACTTTC
CDR3: CAISAFQGGYPALAGANVLTF
size: -
V: TRBV10-3
J: TRBJ2-6
D: -

DNA: TGTGCCAGCAGCGTAGGGCAGGAAAGCTCCTACGAGCAGTACTTC
CDR3: CASSVGQESSYEQYF
size: -
V: TRBV9
J: TRBJ2-7
D: -

DNA: TGTGCCAGCAGCTTCCCGACGGGGTTATCCTACGAGCAGTACTTC
CDR3: CASSFPTGLSYEQYF
size: few
V: TRBV5-5
J: TRBJ2-7
D: -

DNA: TGCGCCAGCCAACGGGACTCTGGAAACACCATATATTTT
CDR3: CASQRDSGNTIYF
size: -
V: TRBV10-1
J: TRBJ1-3
D: -

DNA: TGTGCCAGCAGTGTCGAGACAGGTTTTTTTTGGCCCCAGCATTTT
CDR3: CASSVETGFFWPQHF
size: -
V: TRBV6-1
J: TRBJ1-5
D: -

DNA: TGTGCCAGCAGCTTACGGGACAGGGGGCTTCAGGAGCAGTACTTC
CDR3: CASSLRDRGLQEQYF
size: -
V: TRBV9
J: TRBJ2-7
D: TRBD1

DNA: TGTGCCAGCAGTCACAGGGTCGAGCAGTACTTC
CDR3: CASSHRVEQYF
size: -
V: TRBV14
J: TRBJ2-7
D: -

DNA: TGTGCCAGCAGCCAGTGGGCCGGGGTAGGGGAGCAGTACTTC
CDR3: CASSQWAGVGEQYF
size: -
V: TRBV7-6
J: TRBJ2-7
D: -

DNA: TGCGCCAGCAGCTTGGATTACACAGATACGCAGTATTTT
CDR3: CASSLDYTDTQYF
size: -
V: TRBV5-1
J: TRBJ2-3
D: -

DNA: TGTGCCAGCTCACGGACCCTCCGGCCAGGACATTCCTCCTACGAGCAGTACTTC
CDR3: CASSRTLRPGHSSYEQYF
size: -
V: TRBV18
J: TRBJ2-7
D: -

DNA: TGTGCCAGCAGCCGAAGACAAACTTTCGGAAACACCATATATTTT
CDR3: CASSRRQTFGNTIYF
size: -
V: TRBV11-2
J: TRBJ1-3
D: -

DNA: TGTGCCAGCTCAATTTTGAGCGGAGCGGCCGCTGAAGCTTTCTTT
CDR3: CASSILSGAAAEAFF
size: -
V: TRBV18
J: TRBJ1-1
D: -

DNA: TGCAGCGGCAAGCTAGGGGCGGACTACACCTTC
CDR3: CSGKLGADYTF
size: -
V: TRBV29-1
J: TRBJ1-2
D: -

DNA: TGTGCCAGCAGTTTACCCTTGGCAGGAGGCTCCTACGAGCAGTACTTC
CDR3: CASSLPLAGGSYEQYF
size: -
V: TRBV27
J: TRBJ2-7
D: -

DNA: TGCGCCAGCAGTTCTAGCGTTAGGAACACCGGGGAGCTGTTTTTT
CDR3: CASSSSVRNTGELFF
size: -
V: TRBV5-1
J: TRBJ2-2
D: -

DNA: TGTGCCAGCCGGACAGGGGCCTCAAACAATGAGCAGTTCTTC
CDR3: CASRTGASNNEQFF
size: -
V: TRBV27
J: TRBJ2-1
D: TRBD1

DNA: TGTGCCTGGAGTGAAGGGGCTTCTAACACTGAAGCTTTCTTT
CDR3: CAWSEGASNTEAFF
size: -
V: TRBV30
J: TRBJ1-1
D: -

DNA: TGCGCCAGCTCGGGCGGGACAGGGAACACTGAAGCTTTCTTT
CDR3: CASSGGTGNTEAFF
size: -
V: TRBV5-1
J: TRBJ1-1
D: TRBD1

DNA: TGTGCCAGTAGTATAGGCAGGGCCTACGAGCAGTACTTC
CDR3: CASSIGRAYEQYF
size: -
V: TRBV19
J: TRBJ2-7
D: -

DNA: TGTGCCAGTAGTCCTCGGACGGGAGACACTGAAGCTTTCTTT
CDR3: CASSPRTGDTEAFF
size: -
V: TRBV19
J: TRBJ1-1
D: -

DNA: TGTGCCAGCAGTGGCGGGGGGGGGTACGAGCAGTACTTC
CDR3: CASSGGGGYEQYF
size: few
V: TRBV2
J: TRBJ2-7
D: TRBD2

DNA: TGTGCCAGCAGCCGAGGGACGAGAAACAGGGGGCCAGGCAATCAGCCCCAGCATTTT
CDR3: CASSRGTRNRGPGNQPQHF
size: -
V: TRBV7-9
J: TRBJ1-5
D: TRBD1

DNA: TGTGCCAGCAGCTTGGTCAGCGACCGTTACGAGCAGTACTTC
CDR3: CASSLVSDRYEQYF
size: few
V: TRBV5-5
J: TRBJ2-7
D: -

DNA: TGTGCCCAAACAGGCAGTGATACCGGGGAGCTGTTTTTT
CDR3: CAQTGSDTGELFF
size: few
V: TRBV7-9
J: TRBJ2-2
D: -

DNA: TGTGCCAGCAGCCATGGAGGGGACCAAGAGACCCAGTACTTC
CDR3: CASSHGGDQETQYF
size: -
V: TRBV7-7
J: TRBJ2-5
D: -

DNA: TGTGCCAGTAGTATAGATCATGTCACTGAAGCTTTCTTT
CDR3: CASSIDHVTEAFF
size: -
V: TRBV19
J: TRBJ1-1
D: -

DNA: TGTGCCATCAATCGACAGGGATCGACTGAAGCTTTCTTT
CDR3: CAINRQGSTEAFF
size: -
V: TRBV10-3
J: TRBJ1-1
D: TRBD1